This TCR beta chain was obtained from a study of CD8 T cells in ankylosing spondylitis. Study conclusions and caveats: Certain motif variants had earlier appeared in reactive arthritis synovial fluid and blood. What seemed typical of ankylosing spondylitis blood was a TCR beta motif built from eight highly homologous variants. Disease-linked clones proved CD8+ and comparatively uncommon in peripheral blood.

Using quantitative 5'-RACE with molecular barcodes, the authors made TCR beta libraries. TCRdb ran MiXCR on the 5' RACE reads and lists one entry per CDR3 protein. The sample records about 840,000 distinct CDR3 sequences, about 11% being singletons. As regards this clonotype: Antigen unknown.

Trimming removed 6 bases at V and 3 bases at J, with 27 bases between. The germline CDR1 and CDR2 sequences are LGHNA and YSLEER. The CDR3 has 18 residues. What was sequenced was blood, either unsorted or a sorted T cell fraction (not recorded which). This chain uses TRBV4-3 with TRBJ2-7, with D maybe TRBD1 (7 bases). The TCR originated in a male donor with ankylosing spondylitis. The DNA of the CDR3 is TGCGCCAGCAGTCTTAGCAAGTCGGCGGGGACAGCCGTCTACGAGCAGTACTTC. The encoded protein is CASSLSKSAGTAVYEQYF.